The 10 T cell receptor beta chains given below trace back to one sample, sequenced in a study of T cell responses to AZD1222 COVID-19 vaccine. Generated by immunoSEQ multiplex PCR, the TCRdb table keeps only in-frame clones and is missing some. The sample yields some 55,000 clones, 70% to 90% seen once. The sample consisted of peripheral blood, taken on day 0 of AZD1222 vaccination. These receptors came from an adult in good health.

This chain connects TRBV24-1 to TRBJ1-2; possible D gene TRBD1, 5 bases. Germline V gene sequence: CDR1 KGHDR, CDR2 SFDVKD. Trimming took 4 bases from V and 0 from J, leaving 8 bases between them. This CDR3 has 14 amino acids. Here the CDR3 reads CATSDSDTNYGYTF. CDR3 bases: TGTGCCACCAGTGACTCGGACACTAACTATGGCTACACCTTC.

In its sample, this clone was seen once. The J gene is TRBJ2-2, the V gene TRBV4-1; possibly TRBD1 for D (6 bases). V was pared by 6 bases and J by 2 bases, with 10 bases between. CDR1 and CDR2 from the germline V gene are MGHRA and YSYEKL. The CDR3 extends over 14 amino acids. The CDR3 DNA is TGCGCCAGCAGATTACAGGGAAACACCGGGGAGCTGTTTTTT. The encoded protein is CASRLQGNTGELFF.

The gene calls are TRBV28 and TRBJ2-2; D is perhaps TRBD2 (5 bases). The germline V gene has CDR1 MDHEN and CDR2 SYDVKM. V lost 7 bases and J lost 1, with 13 bases in between. The CDR3 is made up of 15 amino acids. The CDR3 DNA sequence: TGTGCCAGCACCCACCAGAGGGTGAACACCGGGGAGCTGTTTTTT. Its translation is CASTHQRVNTGELFF.

The chain carries TRBV7-6 and TRBJ2-7; D is perhaps TRBD2 (6 bases). The CDR3 runs 13 residues. V was cut by 5 bases and J by 6 bases, with 14 bases left in between. The germline V gene encodes CDR1 SGHVS and CDR2 FNYEAQ. The CDR3 DNA follows: TGTGCCAGCAGCCCGATGGGGGGTTTCGAGCAGTACTTC. This gives the protein CASSPMGGFEQYF.

This clone showed up just a few times. This chain joins TRBV4-2 and TRBJ2-5; D perhaps matches TRBD1 (6 bases). This CDR3 spans 14 amino acids. In germline, CDR1 is LGHNA, CDR2 YNFKEQ. The germline V and J ends were trimmed by 0 bases and 3 bases, with 8 bases remaining between them. CDR3 sequence: CASSQDYREETQYF. CDR3 bases: TGTGCCAGCAGCCAAGATTACAGGGAAGAGACCCAGTACTTC.

This chain connects TRBV6-4 to TRBJ1-4; D remains unclear. V dropped 0 bases and J dropped 3 bases, with 23 bases sitting between them. The CDR3 runs 20 residues. Germline CDR1 MRHNA, CDR2 SNTAGT. DNA of the CDR3: TGTGCCAGCAGTGACTCTGGCGGCAGAGCGCCCTTCGGAGCTAATGAAAAACTGTTTTTT. Its protein product is CASSDSGGRAPFGANEKLFF.

The V call is TRBV6-5, the J call TRBJ1-6; possible D gene TRBD1, 6 bases. The CDR3 consists of 13 residues. In germline, CDR1 is MNHEY, CDR2 SVGAGI. With 6 bases removed from V and 8 bases from J, the gap between germline ends came to 11 bases. The CDR3 DNA sequence: TGTGCCAGCAGATCTACAGGGTATTCACCCCTCCACTTT. Its translation: CASRSTGYSPLHF.

This chain uses TRBV30 with TRBJ2-2; D perhaps matches TRBD1 (5 bases). Deletions cut 8 bases from V and 7 bases from J, with 20 bases between. CDR1 and CDR2 (germline): GTSNPN, SVGIG (reference sequence). The CDR3 contains 14 residues. The CDR3 here is CAAGGPGPDGELFF. CDR3 in DNA: TGTGCCGCAGGTGGTCCAGGGCCGGACGGGGAGCTGTTTTTT.

This chain links TRBV19 with TRBJ2-3, with D maybe TRBD2 (6 bases). From germline, CDR1 is LNHDA and CDR2 SQIVND (reference sequence). This CDR3 has 14 amino acids. V gave up 8 bases and J gave up 2 bases, with 14 bases separating them. The CDR3 sequence is CASGHRETTDTQYF. The DNA for the CDR3 is TGTGCCAGTGGCCACCGGGAGACCACAGATACGCAGTATTTT.

The CDR3 here is CAWSVRWGGQETQYF. The CDR3 bases are TGTGCCTGGAGTGTACGATGGGGGGGGCAGGAGACCCAGTACTTC. The rearrangement uses TRBV30 and TRBJ2-5, with TRBD2 as a possible D gene (7 bases). The V end lost 0 bases, the J end lost 5 bases, and 16 bases lay between the germline ends. Germline V gene sequence: CDR1 GTSNPN, CDR2 SVGIG (reference sequence). This CDR3 has 15 amino acids. The whole variable domain, filled in from reference TRBV30 and TRBJ2-5, reads SQTIHQWPATLVQPVGSPLSLECTVEGTSNPNLYWYRQAAGRGLQLLFYSVGIGQISSEVPQNLSASRPQDRQFILSSKKLLLSDSGFYLCAWSVRWGGQETQYFGPGTRLLVL.